The sequence of this T cell receptor beta chain was determined in a study of cytomegalovirus exposure and HLA in healthy donors. Notes on the study in general: Altogether, about 160 TCR beta chains were recorded as cytomegalovirus-associated. In a later analysis, HLA-associated TCR beta chains were more clonally expanded than equally common others. Previously analyzed data showed that most TCR beta V segments were productive at a frequency of about 87% or about 30%. As a later analysis revealed, most CMV-associated TCR beta chains appeared HLA-restricted.

Primers: 60 Vbeta forward and 13 Jbeta reverse. Method: immunoSEQ multiplex PCR; TCRdb's copy keeps in-frame clones and lacks some. The profile shows 100,000 or so clones, around 80% of them singletons. Per the germline V gene, CDR1 is GTSNPN and CDR2 is SVGIG (reference sequence). The CDR3 length is 15 residues. V lost 0 bases, J lost 5 bases, and 17 bases lay in between. Turning to this clone: What it recognizes is unknown.

The chain carries TRBV30 and TRBJ2-7; the D gene is possibly TRBD1 (6 bases). Input material: PBMCs. The receptor comes from a man in his forties in good health and CMV-seropositive. The CDR3 protein is CAWSVGGSGIHEQYF. CDR3 nucleotide sequence: TGTGCCTGGAGTGTAGGGGGTTCGGGCATCCACGAGCAGTACTTC.